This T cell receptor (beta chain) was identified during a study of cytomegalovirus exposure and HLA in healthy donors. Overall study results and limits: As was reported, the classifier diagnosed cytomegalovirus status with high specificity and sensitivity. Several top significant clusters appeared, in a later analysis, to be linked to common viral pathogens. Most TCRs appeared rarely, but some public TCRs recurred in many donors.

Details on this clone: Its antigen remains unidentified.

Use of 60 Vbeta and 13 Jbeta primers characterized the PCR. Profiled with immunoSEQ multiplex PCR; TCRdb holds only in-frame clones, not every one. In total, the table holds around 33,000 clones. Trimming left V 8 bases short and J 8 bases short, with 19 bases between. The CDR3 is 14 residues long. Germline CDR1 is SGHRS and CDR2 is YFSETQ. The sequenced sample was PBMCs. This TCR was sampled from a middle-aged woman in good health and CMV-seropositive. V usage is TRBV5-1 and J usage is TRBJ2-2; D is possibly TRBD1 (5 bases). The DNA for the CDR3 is TGCGCCAGTCAGACCCAGGGATCACTGGGGGAGCTGTTTTTT. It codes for CASQTQGSLGELFF.